A selection of T cell receptor beta chains follows, all from one sample in a study of shared clonotypes between healthy human individuals. The protocol was immunoSEQ multiplex PCR, while the TCRdb copy is restricted to in-frame clones and leaves out a portion. The sample has around 700,000 clones, around 73% seen once; the top ten hold around 2%. The material sequenced was memory CD4+ T cells sorted from blood. The source is a woman aged 25 to 45 in good health. CDR3s include the opening cysteine and the closing phenylalanine or tryptophan. D genes are given only for firm matches. Clone size is given for some rows only: seen once, a few or many times, or a class if the clone is expanded.

CDR3 DNA	CDR3 protein	clone size	D gene	V gene	J gene
TGTGCCAGCAGTGATAGGGGACAGCCCCAGCATTTT	CASSDRGQPQHF	NA	NA	TRBV25-1	TRBJ1-5
TGTGCCAGCAGTTCCAGAGGAGCGGGAGGCCACGAGCAGTACTTC	CASSSRGAGGHEQYF	few	TRBD2	TRBV28	TRBJ2-7
TGCAGCGTTAGAGCGGGAGTAACCTCCTACGAGCAGTACTTC	CSVRAGVTSYEQYF	NA	TRBD2	TRBV29-1	TRBJ2-7
TGTGCCAGCAGTGCCCCCCCGGGACAGGGGGCTTATGGGGCCAACGTCCTGACTTTC	CASSAPPGQGAYGANVLTF	NA	TRBD1	TRBV28	TRBJ2-6
TGTGCCAGCGATTCAGGGGATGCAACTAATGAAAAACTGTTTTTT	CASDSGDATNEKLFF	NA	NA	TRBV2	TRBJ1-4
TGTGCCAGCAGTTACTCGGGGATAACGGCACCCCACGAGCAGTACTTC	CASSYSGITAPHEQYF	NA	NA	TRBV6-5	TRBJ2-7
TGTGCCACCAGCAGAGCCCCCAGGGATAATTCACCCCTCCACTTT	CATSRAPRDNSPLHF	NA	NA	TRBV15	TRBJ1-6
TGTGCCAGCAGTTCCGAGACTGGCTTAAGCTCCTACAATGAGCAGTTCTTC	CASSSETGLSSYNEQFF	NA	NA	TRBV7-2	TRBJ2-1
TGTGCCAGCAGTGAAGCGCGAACGAGCACAGATACGCAGTATTTT	CASSEARTSTDTQYF	once	NA	TRBV6-1	TRBJ2-3
TGTGCCAGCAGCTTAGCGGGGGTGGAAAATCAGCCCCAGCATTTT	CASSLAGVENQPQHF	NA	NA	TRBV7-9	TRBJ1-5
TGTGCCATCAGTGGGCAAACTGAAGCTTTCTTT	CAISGQTEAFF	few	NA	TRBV10-3	TRBJ1-1
TGTGCCAGCAGTTTATTCCCAGCGGAGAGCTCCTACAATGAGCAGTTCTTC	CASSLFPAESSYNEQFF	NA	NA	TRBV27	TRBJ2-1
TGCGCCAGCAGCGTACAACCGGACGAGCAGCAGTACTTC	CASSVQPDEQQYF	few	NA	TRBV5-1	TRBJ2-7
TGTGCCAGCCGACAGGGTCGCAAGGCGAGCAATCAGCCCCAGCATTTT	CASRQGRKASNQPQHF	NA	TRBD1	TRBV6-6	TRBJ1-5
TGCGCCAGCAGCTTAGGTTCAGGGGTGGAGACCCAGTACTTC	CASSLGSGVETQYF	NA	NA	TRBV5-1	TRBJ2-5
TGTGCCAGTAGTAACCCCTGGTCGGCGGGAGCTGGAGATACGCAGTATTTT	CASSNPWSAGAGDTQYF	few	TRBD2	TRBV19	TRBJ2-3
TGTGCCAGCAGCCAAGTTAAGACCGGGACTGGGGGCTACGAGCAGTACTTC	CASSQVKTGTGGYEQYF	NA	NA	TRBV4-2	TRBJ2-7
TGTGCCAGCTCACCTGGGAAGGGTTGGGTCGAGCAGTACTTC	CASSPGKGWVEQYF	many	NA	TRBV18	TRBJ2-7
TGCGCCAGCAGCTTGGGACAGGCAGGCACAGATACGCAGTATTTT	CASSLGQAGTDTQYF	NA	NA	TRBV5-1	TRBJ2-3
TGTGCCAGTAGTATCCAGGTCCAAGATACGCAGTATTTT	CASSIQVQDTQYF	NA	NA	TRBV19	TRBJ2-3
TGTGCCAGCAGTTTCCGGGGCGTCGCCTACAATGAGCAGTTCTTC	CASSFRGVAYNEQFF	NA	NA	TRBV27	TRBJ2-1
TGTGCCAGCAGTCCTCAGGGGGCGGCCGGGGAGCTGTTTTTT	CASSPQGAAGELFF	few	TRBD1	TRBV11-2	TRBJ2-2
TGTGCCAGCAGTTCTCCGGGACAGGCGGGTAAGACTGAAGCTTTCTTT	CASSSPGQAGKTEAFF	NA	TRBD1	TRBV27	TRBJ1-1
TGTGCCAGCAGTCTGGACATTTACGAGCAGTACTTC	CASSLDIYEQYF	NA	NA	TRBV28	TRBJ2-7
TGTGCCAGCAGCTTTCGTCCCCAAGAGACCCAGTACTTC	CASSFRPQETQYF	NA	NA	TRBV7-9	TRBJ2-5
TGTGCCAGCAGCCCTAATGTAGGTAACACCGGGGAGCTGTTTTTT	CASSPNVGNTGELFF	NA	NA	TRBV9	TRBJ2-2
TGCGCCAGCAGCCCCCGGGACAGGAACACTGAAGCTTTCTTT	CASSPRDRNTEAFF	NA	TRBD1	TRBV5-1	TRBJ1-1
TGCGCCAGCAGCTTGGTTTCTAGCGGGAGTGGCGGTAACAATGAGCAGTTCTTC	CASSLVSSGSGGNNEQFF	many	TRBD2	TRBV5-1	TRBJ2-1
TGCAGCGCCCCAGGCGGGCCCCGAGGGGAGCAGTACTTC	CSAPGGPRGEQYF	NA	NA	TRBV29-1	TRBJ2-7
TGTGCCAGCAGCTTAAGTCGACTAGCGGGAGGAGAGACCCAGTACTTC	CASSLSRLAGGETQYF	once	TRBD2	TRBV7-9	TRBJ2-5
TGTGCCAGCAGTGAGTCTGTTCGCATTCAGTACTTC	CASSESVRIQYF	NA	NA	TRBV6-1	TRBJ2-4
TGTGCCAGCAGTGCCTCCGGACAGGGAACTGAAGCTTTCTTT	CASSASGQGTEAFF	NA	TRBD1	TRBV2	TRBJ1-1
TGTGCCAGCAGGGATCCTCTAACGGATGAGCAGTTCTTC	CASRDPLTDEQFF	few	NA	TRBV6-4	TRBJ2-1
TGCGCCAGCAGCTTTTTGGCTAGCGGGAGCGGTACCGGGGAGCTGTTTTTT	CASSFLASGSGTGELFF	NA	TRBD2	TRBV5-1	TRBJ2-2
TGCGCCAGCAGCTCAGGGCCGGACTCTGGAAACACCATATATTTT	CASSSGPDSGNTIYF	NA	NA	TRBV5-1	TRBJ1-3
TGTGCCAGCAGCCAAGAATTTGGGTCCGCGAGGGACTTC	CASSQEFGSARDF	NA	NA	TRBV14	TRBJ2-7
TGTGCCAGCAGTTACTCGGCGAGAACCCGCGGGGGCTACACCTTC	CASSYSARTRGGYTF	once	NA	TRBV6-5	TRBJ1-2
TGTGCCAGCAGCCAGGGGGACCTAGCGGGAGGGCCAGATACGCAGTATTTT	CASSQGDLAGGPDTQYF	NA	TRBD2	TRBV4-2	TRBJ2-3
TGTGCCAGCAGCTTAGCAATTTCCGGGAGCGGCAATGAGCAGTTCTTC	CASSLAISGSGNEQFF	NA	NA	TRBV7-8	TRBJ2-1
TGCGCCAGCAGCTTGGCCCCGGGAACCGGCAATGAGCAGTTCTTC	CASSLAPGTGNEQFF	NA	NA	TRBV5-1	TRBJ2-1
TGTGCCAGCAGCGTAGGTCCGGGCTTCAATCAGCCCCAGCATTTT	CASSVGPGFNQPQHF	NA	NA	TRBV9	TRBJ1-5
TGTGCCAGCAGTGACTCGGAGAACACTGAAGCTTTCTTT	CASSDSENTEAFF	NA	NA	TRBV6-4	TRBJ1-1
TGTGCCAGCTCACCGGGACAAAACACCGGGGAGCTGTTTTTT	CASSPGQNTGELFF	NA	NA	TRBV18	TRBJ2-2
TGTGCCAGCAGTTACATAGGGTCGTCTAACTATGGCTACACCTTC	CASSYIGSSNYGYTF	NA	NA	TRBV6-5	TRBJ1-2
TGTGCCAGCAGCACACGGACGGGGAACACTGAAGCTTTCTTT	CASSTRTGNTEAFF	NA	NA	TRBV7-9	TRBJ1-1